Following are 8 T cell receptor beta chains from one sample sequenced in a study of T cell repertoires in cytomegalovirus infection. TCRdb itself ran the reads through MiXCR, one entry per CDR3 protein. The table shows about 400,000 distinct CDR3 sequences, with approximately 18% occurring only once. Sequenced input: PBMCs. These receptors originate from a human donor in good health (CMV status not recorded). Some clones in this sample may be carry-over from other donors' samples.

The chain links TRBV20-1 to TRBJ2-3, with D perhaps being TRBD1 or TRBD2 (5 bases each). The length of the CDR3 is 17 residues. V shed 3 bases and J shed 1 base, with 20 bases lying between them. Germline V gene sequence: CDR1 DFQATT, CDR2 SNEGSKA (reference sequence). This CDR3 is CSASPRTHRWRTDTQYF. For the CDR3, the DNA is TGCAGTGCTAGCCCCCGGACTCACAGGTGGCGCACAGATACGCAGTATTTT.

This clonotype was seen more than once but under ten times. The J gene is TRBJ2-6, the V gene TRBV5-1, with D unclear. The V and J ends lost 2 bases and 4 bases respectively, with 13 bases between them. In germline, CDR1 is SGHRS, CDR2 YFSETQ. The CDR3 loop spans 16 amino acids. The DNA for the CDR3 is TGCGCCAGCAGCTTCGGTCCAACGCCAGGGGCCAACGTCCTGACTTTC. Translating it yields CASSFGPTPGANVLTF.

This clonotype has ten or more counts. V usage is TRBV7-8 and J usage is TRBJ2-4; 7 positions match TRBD2. The CDR3 is 20 amino acids. Germline values: CDR1 SGHVS, CDR2 FQNEAQ. The V segment lost 6 bases and the J segment 3 bases; nucleotides outside the gene matches: 23. As DNA, the CDR3 is TGTGCCAGCAGTGAAGCGGGGAGAGACGGGTTTGATTGGGGCAAAAACATTCAGTACTTC. Encoded protein: CASSEAGRDGFDWGKNIQYF.

V and J are TRBV20-1 and TRBJ1-6, with D possibly TRBD1 on 5 matching bases. CDR1 is DFQATT and CDR2 is SNEGSKA in the germline V gene (reference sequence). The length of the CDR3 is 13 residues. Trimming pared 5 bases from V and 3 bases from J, leaving 8 bases between. CDR3 in amino acids: CSALTVYNSPLHF. CDR3 in DNA: TGCAGTGCTTTGACAGTCTATAATTCACCCCTCCACTTT.

This clonotype was seen at least ten times. The V gene is TRBV12-3 or TRBV12-4, the J gene TRBJ2-1, with 12 bases identical to TRBD2. This CDR3 region has 15 residues. With V trimmed by 5 bases and J by 7 bases, 6 bases remained unmatched. CDR3 nucleotides: TGTGCCAGCAGTCCGCGGACTAGCGGGGTAAATGAGCAGTTCTTC. Protein product: CASSPRTSGVNEQFF.

V and J are TRBV20-1 and TRBJ2-5, with 7 positions matching TRBD1. Germline V lookup: CDR1 DFQATT, CDR2 SNEGSKA (reference sequence). V trimming: 6 bases; J trimming: 2 bases; junction bases outside the gene matches: 12. This CDR3 has 15 residues. The chain's CDR3 is CSARPTGAFQETQYF. The CDR3, as DNA: TGCAGTGCAAGGCCCACAGGGGCCTTTCAAGAGACCCAGTACTTC.

Only a few counts were recorded for this clonotype. This sequence joins TRBV28 and TRBJ2-2; a weak D match, TRBD2 (6 bases). Trimming took off 10 bases at V and 4 bases at J, with 22 bases between the two ends. The germline gives CDR1 MDHEN, CDR2 SYDVKM. CDR3 length: 16 amino acids. The CDR3 loop is CATFSHGGTGTGELFF. CDR3 DNA: TGTGCCACCTTCTCCCATGGGGGGACGGGCACCGGGGAGCTGTTTTTT.

CDR3 region: CASSRTGVDYNSPLHF. CDR3 DNA sequence: TGTGCCAGCAGCCGGACAGGGGTCGATTATAATTCACCCCTCCACTTT. The chain links TRBV12-3 or TRBV12-4 to TRBJ1-6; 9 bases line up with TRBD1. This CDR3 is built from 16 residues. The trim removed 6 bases at V and 4 bases at J, leaving 7 bases unmatched.